The next 15 T cell receptor beta chains were all read from a single sample in a study of blood T cells in healthy people across ages. Together with a sample-barcoded 5' primer, a J-beta primer mix was included in a second PCR lasting roughly 7 to 11 cycles. Each CDR3 protein is one row after TCRdb ran MiXCR on the 5' RACE reads. The sample consists of about 780,000 distinct CDR3 sequences, roughly 24% of them appearing once. These records were also assigned to another study, of T cells of mothers and their children.

Sequenced input: blood. Receptor source: a boy aged 5-17 years in good health.

This chain joins TRBV4-1 and TRBJ2-6; D remains unclear. Deletions cut 1 base from V and 2 bases from J, with 12 bases between. Germline CDR1 reads MGHRA; CDR2 reads YSYEKL. The CDR3 length is 17 residues. DNA for the CDR3: TGCGCCAGCAGCCAAGCTTATGATGGGGCTGGGGCCAACGTCCTGACTTTC. Residues: CASSQAYDGAGANVLTF.

The chain is built from TRBV5-1 and TRBJ2-3; tentative D call: TRBD2 (6 bases). The V and J ends lost 0 bases and 4 bases respectively, with 15 bases between them. The CDR3 is 16 amino acids. Germline V lookup: CDR1 SGHRS, CDR2 YFSETQ. CDR3: CASSLGLTSSADTQYF. Written as DNA, the CDR3 is TGCGCCAGCAGCTTGGGGCTTACTTCTAGCGCAGATACGCAGTATTTT.

DNA of the CDR3: TGCAGCGTTGAAGATCTAAGTAACACCGGGGAGCTGTTTTTT. This encodes CSVEDLSNTGELFF. The chain joins TRBV29-1 to TRBJ2-2; no clear D. V was pared by 0 bases and J by 2 bases, with 7 bases between. The germline gives CDR1 SQVTM, CDR2 ANQGSEA. CDR3 length equals 14 residues.

This clonotype has more than one count but fewer than ten. This chain connects TRBV29-1 to TRBJ2-7; no definite D call. This CDR3 has 13 residues. Germline CDR1 and CDR2: SQVTM and ANQGSEA. The V and J ends lost 6 bases and 2 bases respectively, with 14 bases between them. CDR3 sequence: CSVLETAPYEQYF. The DNA for the CDR3 is TGCAGCGTCTTAGAGACGGCACCCTACGAGCAGTACTTC.

This clonotype was counted ten times or more. The chain joins TRBV6-5 to TRBJ2-5; 7 bases agree with TRBD1. This CDR3 is 14 amino acids long. The germline V gene has CDR1 MNHEY and CDR2 SVGAGI. V was clipped by 0 bases and J by 2 bases; unmatched bases: 0. CDR3 protein: CASSYSGQQETQYF. In DNA form, the CDR3 reads TGTGCCAGCAGTTACTCGGGACAGCAAGAGACCCAGTACTTC.

DNA for the CDR3: TGTGCCAGCACCGTGGTTGACACTGAAGCTTTCTTT. Protein sequence: CASTVVDTEAFF. The V and J genes are TRBV7-9 and TRBJ1-1; no reliable D call. V lost 7 bases and J 3 bases, leaving 9 bases between the germline ends. The CDR3 totals 12 residues. Germline CDR1 SEHNR, CDR2 FQNEAQ (reference sequence).

This clonotype was observed a few times. The rearrangement joins TRBV2 to TRBJ1-1; D gene ambiguous. The V gene's germline CDR1 is SNHLY and CDR2 FYNNEI. The CDR3 sequence is 11 residues long. V was clipped by 11 bases and J by 2 bases, with 9 bases between them. The CDR3 spells CAPASNTEAFF. The CDR3 region has the DNA TGTGCCCCTGCGAGTAACACTGAAGCTTTCTTT.

This clonotype has only a few counts. This chain joins TRBV29-1 and TRBJ2-5; 10 bases align to TRBD1. In germline, CDR1 is SQVTM, CDR2 ANQGSEA. The trim removed 4 bases at V and 4 bases at J, leaving 12 bases unmatched. CDR3 length: 16 amino acids. Here the CDR3 DNA reads TGCAGCGTTGGGAGGTTAGACAGGGGGCCTCGAGAGACCCAGTACTTC. It is translated as CSVGRLDRGPRETQYF.

The chain recombines TRBV7-9 with TRBJ1-1; a possible D gene is TRBD1 (6 bases). CDR1 is SEHNR, CDR2 FQNEAQ, per germline (reference sequence). The V and J ends lost 6 bases and 3 bases respectively, with 17 bases between them. The CDR3 contains 15 residues. The CDR3 reads CASRPSGTLDTEAFF. The CDR3 nucleotides read TGTGCCAGCAGACCTAGCGGGACATTGGACACTGAAGCTTTCTTT.

The rearrangement uses TRBV12-3 or TRBV12-4 and TRBJ2-1; 10 bases are a match to TRBD2. V dropped 0 bases and J dropped 5; count of bases not matched to a gene: 4. The CDR3 totals 16 residues. CDR3 sequence reads: CASSLALAGAHNEQFF. The CDR3 DNA reads as TGTGCCAGCAGTTTAGCGCTAGCGGGGGCCCACAATGAGCAGTTCTTC.

This chain links TRBV12-3 or TRBV12-4 with TRBJ1-3; no reliable D call. V was trimmed by 5 bases and J by 0 bases, leaving 17 bases between them. The length of the CDR3 is 17 residues. The CDR3 region has the DNA TGTGCCAGCAGTCCGTACCTCGGAGCCCTCTCTGGAAACACCATATATTTT. This codes for CASSPYLGALSGNTIYF.

Turning to this clonotype: An end of the junction differs from the germline gene, which may be a read error. V and J are TRBV6-1 and TRBJ1-2; unclear D gene. Germline V gives CDR1 MNHNS, CDR2 SASEGT. CDR3 length equals 14 residues. CDR3 in amino acids: CASSEVEANYGYPF. The CDR3 coding sequence is TGTGCCAGCAGTGAAGTGGAGGCTAACTATGGCTACCCCTTC.

CDR3 in amino acids: CSVEDLGTYGYTF. CDR3 bases: TGCAGCGTTGAAGATCTCGGGACCTATGGCTACACCTTC. The chain is built from TRBV29-1 and TRBJ1-2; the D gene is possibly TRBD1 (5 bases). The V end lost 0 bases, the J end lost 4 bases, and 9 bases lay between the germline ends. The V gene's germline CDR1 is SQVTM and CDR2 ANQGSEA. The CDR3 sequence is 13 residues long.

The rearrangement uses TRBV9 and TRBJ1-4; 8 bases match TRBD1. V lost 4 bases, J lost 8 bases, and 4 bases stayed unmatched. Germline V lookup: CDR1 SGDLS, CDR2 YYNGEE. The CDR3 is 13 amino acids. Written as DNA, the CDR3 is TGTGCCAGCAGCACCAGGGACAGGGAAAAACTGTTTTTT. It translates to CASSTRDREKLFF.

The chain couples TRBV4-1 to TRBJ2-4, with D tentatively TRBD1 (5 bases). CDR1 MGHRA and CDR2 YSYEKL come from the germline V gene. V lost 3 bases and J lost 9, with 15 bases in between. The CDR3 loop spans 14 amino acids. The CDR3 protein is CASSQAGHQGIQYF. In nucleotides, the CDR3 is TGCGCCAGCAGCCAGGCAGGCCACCAGGGCATTCAGTACTTC.